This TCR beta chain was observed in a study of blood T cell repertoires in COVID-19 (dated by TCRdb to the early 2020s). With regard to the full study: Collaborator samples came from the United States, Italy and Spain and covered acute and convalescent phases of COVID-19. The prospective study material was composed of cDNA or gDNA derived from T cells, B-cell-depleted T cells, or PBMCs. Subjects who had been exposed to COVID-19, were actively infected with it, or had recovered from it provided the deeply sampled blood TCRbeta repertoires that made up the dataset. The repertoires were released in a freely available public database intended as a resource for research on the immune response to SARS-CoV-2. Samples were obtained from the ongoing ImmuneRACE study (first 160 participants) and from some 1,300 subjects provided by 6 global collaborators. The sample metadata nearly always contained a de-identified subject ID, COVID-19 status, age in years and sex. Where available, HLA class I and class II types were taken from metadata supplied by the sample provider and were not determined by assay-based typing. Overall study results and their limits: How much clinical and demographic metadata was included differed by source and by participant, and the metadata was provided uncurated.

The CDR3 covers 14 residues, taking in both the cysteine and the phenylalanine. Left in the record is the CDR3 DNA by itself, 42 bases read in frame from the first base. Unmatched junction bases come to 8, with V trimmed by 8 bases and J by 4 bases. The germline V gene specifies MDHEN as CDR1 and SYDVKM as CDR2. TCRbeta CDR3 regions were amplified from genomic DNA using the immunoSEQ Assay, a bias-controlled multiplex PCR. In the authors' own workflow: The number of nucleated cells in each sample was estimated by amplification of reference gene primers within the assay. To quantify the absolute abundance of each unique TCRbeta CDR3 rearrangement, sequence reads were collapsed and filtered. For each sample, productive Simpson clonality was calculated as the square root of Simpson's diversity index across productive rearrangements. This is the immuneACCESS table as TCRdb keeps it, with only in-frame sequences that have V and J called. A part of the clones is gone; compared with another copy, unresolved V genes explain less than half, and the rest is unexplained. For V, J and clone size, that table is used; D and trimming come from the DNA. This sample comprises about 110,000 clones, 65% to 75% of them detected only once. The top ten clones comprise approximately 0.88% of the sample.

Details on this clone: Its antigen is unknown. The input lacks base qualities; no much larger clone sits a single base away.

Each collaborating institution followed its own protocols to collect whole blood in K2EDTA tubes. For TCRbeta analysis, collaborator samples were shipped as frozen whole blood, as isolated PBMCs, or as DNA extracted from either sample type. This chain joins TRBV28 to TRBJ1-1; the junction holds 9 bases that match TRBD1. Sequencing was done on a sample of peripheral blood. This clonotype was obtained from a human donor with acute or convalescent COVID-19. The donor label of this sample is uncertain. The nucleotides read TGTGCCAGCGCAACCTGGGACAGGGCCACTGAAGCTTTCTTT. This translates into CASATWDRATEAFF.